The 14 T cell receptor beta chains listed next were all sequenced from one sample in a study of cytomegalovirus exposure and HLA in healthy donors. It was with 60 Vbeta and 13 Jbeta primers that the PCR ran. The assay was immunoSEQ multiplex PCR, and TCRdb's table has in-frame clones only and misses some. The sample consists of 120,000 or so clones, about four fifths of them appearing once. The specimen was PBMCs. The receptors were sampled from a man aged 18 to 30 in good health and CMV-seronegative.

This clone appeared once. The chain links TRBV10-3 to TRBJ1-1; D is perhaps TRBD1 (5 bases). Trimming stripped 4 bases from V and 4 bases from J, with 13 bases between. Germline lookup yields CDR1 ENHRY and CDR2 SYGVKD. This CDR3 has 14 residues. CDR3 sequence: CAISVGGRGTEAFF. CDR3 coding DNA: TGTGCCATCAGTGTGGGGGGGAGGGGCACTGAAGCTTTCTTT.

V and J are TRBV9 and TRBJ1-2; 7 bases are a match to TRBD1. Trimming cost V 4 bases and J 4 bases; bases outside gene matches: 10. CDR1 and CDR2 from the germline V gene are SGDLS and YYNGEE. The CDR3 sequence is 15 residues long. The CDR3: CASSLTQGKGYGYTF. For the CDR3, the DNA is TGTGCCAGCAGCTTAACACAGGGGAAAGGCTATGGCTACACCTTC.

The V call is TRBV7-8, the J call TRBJ2-5, with 9 bases matching TRBD2. The CDR3 is 16 residues long. V trimming: 5 bases; J trimming: 1 base; junction bases outside the gene matches: 8. Per germline, CDR1 SGHVS and CDR2 FQNEAQ. CDR3 nucleotide sequence: TGTGCCAGCAGCGAGAGACTAGCGGCAACCCAAGAGACCCAGTACTTC. As protein: CASSERLAATQETQYF.

V usage is TRBV6-5 and J usage is TRBJ2-1; 9 nucleotides line up with TRBD1. This CDR3 has 15 amino acids. CDR1 is MNHEY and CDR2 is SVGAGI in the germline V gene. V lost 6 bases, J lost 6 bases, and 9 bases stayed unmatched. The CDR3 region has the DNA TGTGCCAGCAGCCTGCCGGGACAGGGCTCCAATGAGCAGTTCTTC. Its protein is CASSLPGQGSNEQFF.

J is TRBJ2-7 and V is TRBV27; no clear D. Germline V gene lookup returns CDR1 MNHEY and CDR2 SMNVEV (reference sequence). The CDR3 totals 14 residues. With 6 bases removed from V and 3 bases from J, the gap between germline ends came to 15 bases. The CDR3 sequence is CASSIHASGYEQYF. The CDR3, as DNA: TGTGCCAGCAGCATACACGCGTCGGGCTACGAGCAGTACTTC.

This clone was detected only a few times. The chain recombines TRBV6-5 with TRBJ1-1, with no clear D. CDR1 and CDR2 (germline): MNHEY, SVGAGI. The CDR3 loop spans 13 amino acids. V was cut by 2 bases and J by 1 base, with 5 bases left in between. The CDR3 nucleotides are TGTGCCAGCAGTTACGCAGGGAACACTGAAGCTTTCTTT. Its translation is CASSYAGNTEAFF.

A few counts support this clone. The chain combines TRBV6-5 with TRBJ1-3; D ambiguous. The CDR3 is 15 amino acids. The germline V gene has CDR1 MNHEY and CDR2 SVGAGI. V lost 4 bases, J lost 2 bases, and 12 bases lay in between. This CDR3 is CASSSRNLAGNTIYF. CDR3 DNA: TGTGCCAGCAGTTCGAGGAATCTGGCTGGAAACACCATATATTTT.

The chain combines TRBV4-3 with TRBJ1-1, with D possibly matching TRBD1 (5 bases). Germline assignment: CDR1 LGHNA and CDR2 YSLEER. V lost 1 base to trimming and J lost 6 bases, with 9 bases between them. The CDR3 has 13 amino acids. Here the CDR3 reads CASSQGGRAEAFF. The CDR3 nucleotides read TGCGCCAGCAGCCAAGGCGGCAGGGCTGAAGCTTTCTTT.

The chain links TRBV6-5 to TRBJ2-5; TRBD1 might be the D (5 bases). The J call is uncertain, as TRBJ2-7 better fits the DNA end. Germline V CDR1 and CDR2: MNHEY, SVGAGI. The CDR3 loop spans 15 amino acids. The CDR3 spells CASSYSAGINYEQYF. The CDR3 nucleotides are TGTGCCAGCAGTTACTCGGCAGGGATCAACTACGAGCAGTACTTC.

The chain recombines TRBV29-1 with TRBJ1-1; a possible D gene is TRBD1 (5 bases). This CDR3 has 13 residues. Looked up from germline, CDR1 is SQVTM and CDR2 is ANQGSEA. The ends were cut back, 6 bases at V and 7 bases at J, with 18 bases in the middle. Here the CDR3 reads CSVQVGREGEAFF. Here the CDR3 DNA reads TGCAGCGTACAGGTCGGCAGGGAAGGTGAAGCTTTCTTT.

The chain employs TRBV2 and TRBJ2-1; 10 bases align to TRBD2. The CDR3 length is 15 residues. The trim removed 6 bases at V and 5 bases at J, leaving 7 bases unmatched. Germline CDR1 SNHLY, CDR2 FYNNEI. The chain's CDR3 is CASSDRTSGNNEQFF. CDR3 DNA: TGTGCCAGCAGCGACAGGACTAGCGGCAACAATGAGCAGTTCTTC.

Only one count was recorded for this clone. This chain links TRBV21-1 with TRBJ1-5; the table's D call of TRBD1 was not tested on the DNA. TRBV21-1 is classified as a pseudogene. The CDR3 extends over 13 amino acids. CDR3 in amino acids: CASKDRVRQPQHF. The DNA of the CDR3 is TGTGCCAGCAAGGACAGGGTGAGACAGCCCCAGCATTTT.

Concerning this clone: It is unclear where the CDR3 begins or ends on the DNA, so no DNA is shown, and the CDR3 is as TCRdb lists it. The chain employs TRBV7-9 and TRBJ1-1; no check of the table's D call, TRBD1, against the DNA was made. Germline V lookup: CDR1 SEHNR, CDR2 FQNEAQ (reference sequence). Inclusive of both ends, the CDR3 amounts to 13 amino acids. CDR3 residues: CASSLAVAQGTFF.

The gene calls are TRBV7-2 and TRBJ2-5; 7 positions match TRBD2. CDR1 SGHTA and CDR2 FQGNSA come from the germline V gene. V lost 6 bases to trimming and J lost 5 bases; unmatched junction nucleotides: 9. This CDR3 contains 14 residues. The chain's CDR3 is CASRGSGALETQYF. In DNA form, the CDR3 reads TGTGCCAGCAGAGGGAGCGGGGCCCTTGAGACCCAGTACTTC.